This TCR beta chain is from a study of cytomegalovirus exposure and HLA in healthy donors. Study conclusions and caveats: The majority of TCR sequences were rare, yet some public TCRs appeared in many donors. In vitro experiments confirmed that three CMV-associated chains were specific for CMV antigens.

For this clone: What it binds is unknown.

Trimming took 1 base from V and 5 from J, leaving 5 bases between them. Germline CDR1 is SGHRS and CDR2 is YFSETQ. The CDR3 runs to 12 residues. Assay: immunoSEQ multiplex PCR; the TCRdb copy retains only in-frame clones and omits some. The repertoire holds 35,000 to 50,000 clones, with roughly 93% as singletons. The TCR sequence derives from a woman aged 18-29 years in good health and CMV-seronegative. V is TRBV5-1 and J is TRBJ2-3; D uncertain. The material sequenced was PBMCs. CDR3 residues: CASSLSGDTQYF. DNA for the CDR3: TGCGCCAGCAGCTTGTCCGGAGATACGCAGTATTTT.